This TCR beta chain was obtained from a study of blood T cell repertoires in COVID-19. At the level of the study: From the United States, Italy and Spain came samples of acute and convalescent COVID-19. Sources were T cells, B-cell-depleted T cells, or PBMCs; the material itself was cDNA or gDNA.

Original data processing: Reference gene primer amplification gave estimated nucleated cell counts. Sequencing was performed with immunoSEQ multiplex PCR; in TCRdb, only in-frame clones are kept and a portion is missing. V, J and clone size are those of that table, while D and trimming were read from the DNA. The sample lists around 97,000 clones; almost 85% were seen once. Germline CDR1 MNHEY, CDR2 SVGEGT. This CDR3 is built from 15 residues. Germline trimming cut 4 bases from V and 1 base from J; bases unmatched to any gene: 3. The sequenced material came from peripheral blood. This chain joins TRBV6-2 or TRBV6-3 and TRBJ2-2, with 7 bases fitting TRBD2. The sequence was collected from a man between 65 and 85 years old with acute or convalescent COVID-19. The CDR3: CASSSTSVNTGELFF. CDR3 coding DNA: TGTGCCAGCAGTTCAACTAGCGTGAACACCGGGGAGCTGTTTTTT.